The rows below give T cell receptor beta chains drawn from one sample of a study of blood T cell repertoires in COVID-19. Produced via immunoSEQ multiplex PCR; TCRdb's table is partial and in-frame only. Of approximately 200,000 clones in the sample, 75% to 90% were seen once. Sequenced input: PBMCs or T cells enriched from blood (not recorded which). Receptors were obtained from a woman in her 30s who had been exposed to COVID-19. Each CDR3 is given with its conserved first and last residue. The D gene is left open where the match is weak. Expanded clones get a size class; other rows say once, few or many, or leave the size out.

v_gene	d_gene	len	abundance	j_gene	CDR3aa	CDR3nt
TRBV7-2	TRBD1	17	NA	TRBJ1-2	CASSFGQGAKPNYGYTF	TGTGCCAGCAGCTTCGGACAGGGGGCAAAACCTAACTATGGCTACACCTTC
TRBV25-1	NA	16	few	TRBJ2-6	CASSSHLRGGANVLTF	TGTGCCAGCAGCTCTCACCTCAGAGGTGGGGCCAACGTCCTGACTTTC
TRBV15	TRBD1	14	NA	TRBJ2-7	CATSNGQGNNEQYF	TGTGCCACCAGCAACGGACAGGGGAACAACGAGCAGTACTTC
TRBV7-8	TRBD1	16	few	TRBJ1-5	CASSLVGQGGNQPQHF	TGTGCCAGCAGCTTAGTGGGACAGGGAGGCAATCAGCCCCAGCATTTT
TRBV2	NA	11	NA	TRBJ2-3	CASNTMDTQYF	TGTGCCAGCAACACTATGGATACGCAGTATTTT
TRBV24-1	TRBD2	14	NA	TRBJ2-3	CATSRGGTTDTQYF	TGTGCCACCAGCCGGGGGGGCACCACAGATACGCAGTATTTT
TRBV7-2	TRBD2	17	NA	TRBJ2-5	CASSLVAGPSSVLAQYF	TGTGCCAGCAGCTTAGTAGCGGGGCCCTCCTCCGTGTTAGCCCAGTACTTC
TRBV19	NA	12	NA	TRBJ1-5	CASRMIDQPQHF	TGTGCCAGTAGGATGATAGATCAGCCCCAGCATTTT
TRBV30	NA	11	NA	TRBJ2-2	CAWTAGGELFF	TGTGCCTGGACGGCGGGCGGGGAGCTGTTTTTT
TRBV30	NA	15	NA	TRBJ1-1	CAWIPGHGKTTEAFF	TGTGCCTGGATCCCCGGCCACGGGAAGACCACTGAAGCTTTCTTT
TRBV9	NA	14	NA	TRBJ2-7	CASSVGDSSYEQYF	TGTGCCAGCAGCGTAGGAGACAGCTCCTACGAGCAGTACTTC
TRBV5-4	NA	15	NA	TRBJ1-6	CASSRGGSDNSPLHF	TGTGCCAGCAGCCGGGGGGGGAGCGATAATTCACCCCTCCACTTT
TRBV30	NA	12	NA	TRBJ2-1	CAWSPIASEQFF	TGTGCCTGGAGTCCCATAGCGAGTGAGCAGTTCTTC
TRBV15	NA	16	NA	TRBJ2-7	CATSRDGGGRLEEQYF	TGTGCCACCAGCAGAGATGGAGGGGGCAGGCTCGAGGAGCAGTACTTC
TRBV30	NA	13	NA	TRBJ1-1	CAWRNPLTVEAFF	TGTGCCTGGAGAAACCCACTGACAGTGGAAGCTTTCTTT
TRBV6-1	NA	17	NA	TRBJ1-1	CASSESVHSDTDTEAFF	TGTGCCAGCAGTGAATCGGTTCATTCTGACACGGACACTGAAGCTTTCTTT
TRBV6-5	NA	15	NA	TRBJ1-3	CASSYSWSSGNTIYF	TGTGCCAGCAGTTACTCTTGGAGCTCTGGAAACACCATATATTTT
TRBV6-4	NA	18	NA	TRBJ1-4	CASSDSSRSNSHNEKLFF	TGTGCCAGCAGTGACTCGAGTAGGAGCAACTCTCATAATGAAAAACTGTTTTTT
TRBV19	TRBD2	14	NA	TRBJ2-5	CATRPGGTQETQYF	TGTGCCACGCGACCGGGGGGAACACAAGAGACCCAGTACTTC
TRBV13	NA	14	once	TRBJ2-7	CASSLGLPSYEQYF	TGTGCCAGCAGCTTGGGACTTCCCTCCTACGAGCAGTACTTC
TRBV3-1/TRBV3-2	NA	15	NA	TRBJ1-1	CASSQGYGLGGEAFF	TGTGCCAGCAGCCAAGGGTACGGACTTGGGGGGGAAGCTTTCTTT
TRBV5-1	TRBD1	15	NA	TRBJ2-1	CASSLKDRAYNEQFF	TGCGCCAGCAGCTTGAAGGACAGGGCCTACAATGAGCAGTTCTTC
TRBV9	TRBD2	14	NA	TRBJ2-1	CASSSSGGANEQFF	TGTGCCAGCAGCTCTAGCGGGGGGGCTAATGAGCAGTTCTTC
TRBV2	TRBD1	15	NA	TRBJ1-6	CASTEQGGDNSPLHF	TGTGCCAGCACCGAACAGGGGGGAGATAATTCACCCCTCCACTTT
TRBV28	NA	15	NA	TRBJ1-5	CASRAEDNSNQPQHF	TGTGCCAGCAGGGCAGAGGACAATAGCAATCAGCCCCAGCATTTT
TRBV15	NA	12	NA	TRBJ2-2	CATSHRAGELFF	TGTGCCACCAGCCACAGGGCCGGGGAGCTGTTTTTT
TRBV5-1	NA	14	once	TRBJ2-7	CASSGDSGSYEQYF	TGCGCCAGCAGCGGGGACAGCGGGTCCTACGAGCAGTACTTC
TRBV10-1	TRBD1	14	NA	TRBJ2-3	CASSERGRSDTQYF	TGCGCCAGCAGTGAAAGGGGGCGGTCAGATACGCAGTATTTT
TRBV7-2	NA	13	NA	TRBJ1-5	CASSRLRGQPQHF	TGTGCCAGCAGCCGTCTTAGGGGTCAGCCCCAGCATTTT